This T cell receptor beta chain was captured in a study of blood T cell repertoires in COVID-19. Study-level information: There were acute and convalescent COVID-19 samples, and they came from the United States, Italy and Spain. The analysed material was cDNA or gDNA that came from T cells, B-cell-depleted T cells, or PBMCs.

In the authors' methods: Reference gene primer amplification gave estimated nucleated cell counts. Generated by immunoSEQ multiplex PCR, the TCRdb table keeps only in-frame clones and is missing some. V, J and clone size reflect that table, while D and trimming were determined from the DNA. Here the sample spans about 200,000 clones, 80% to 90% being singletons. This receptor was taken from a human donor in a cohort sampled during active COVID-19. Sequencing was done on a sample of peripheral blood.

The CDR3 sequence: CASSWRLQGLSGNTIYF. CDR3 bases: TGTGCCAGCAGCTGGAGGTTACAGGGGCTCTCTGGAAACACCATATATTTT. The rearrangement uses TRBV7-9 and TRBJ1-3; 7 nucleotides match TRBD1. V shed 4 bases, J shed 0 bases, and the junction held 9 bases outside the gene matches. The CDR3 is 17 residues long. Germline V lookup: CDR1 SEHNR, CDR2 FQNEAQ (reference sequence).